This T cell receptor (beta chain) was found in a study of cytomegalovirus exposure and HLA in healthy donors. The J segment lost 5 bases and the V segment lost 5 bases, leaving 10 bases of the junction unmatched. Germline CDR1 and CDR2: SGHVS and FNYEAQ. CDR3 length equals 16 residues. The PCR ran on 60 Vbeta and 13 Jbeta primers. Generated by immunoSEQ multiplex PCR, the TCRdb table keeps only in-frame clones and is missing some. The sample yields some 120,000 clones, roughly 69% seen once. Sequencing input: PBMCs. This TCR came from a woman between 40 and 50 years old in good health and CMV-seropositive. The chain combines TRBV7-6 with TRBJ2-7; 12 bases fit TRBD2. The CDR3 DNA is TGTGCCAGCAGCCAGCTAGCGGGAGGGCGTTTTAACGAGCAGTACTTC. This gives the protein CASSQLAGGRFNEQYF.